The 15 T cell receptor beta chains reported below all come from one sample, sequenced in a study of early T cells in non-severe SARS-CoV-2 infection. TCRdb analysed the 5' RACE reads with MiXCR anew, one entry per CDR3 protein. The sample lists roughly 100,000 distinct CDR3 sequences; over 9.5% were seen once. The source material was whole blood, sampled at baseline. The receptors originated from an adult who was a healthcare worker with PCR-confirmed SARS-CoV-2 infection or an uninfected control (not recorded which).

This clonotype appeared a few times. The rearrangement joins TRBV11-3 to TRBJ2-7, with TRBD2 identical over 13 bases. Germline CDR1 and CDR2: SGHNT and YENEEA. Trimming took 5 bases from V and 0 from J; bases not matched to a gene: 4. This CDR3 contains 16 residues. The CDR3 DNA sequence: TGTGCCAGCAGCCCGGGACTAGCGGGGCTCTCCTACGAGCAGTACTTC. The encoded protein is CASSPGLAGLSYEQYF.

This sequence joins TRBV14 and TRBJ2-3; 9 positions agree with TRBD1. The CDR3 totals 16 residues. CDR1 is SGHDN, CDR2 FVKESK, per germline. Losses at the gene ends were 4 bases for V and 2 bases for J; bases not matched to a gene: 7. The CDR3 sequence: CASSLWTGVLTDTQYF. The CDR3 DNA sequence: TGTGCCAGCAGCCTTTGGACAGGGGTGCTCACAGATACGCAGTATTTT. Full variable domain (missing parts from reference TRBV14 and TRBJ2-3): EAGVTQFPSHSVIEKGQTVTLRCDPISGHDNLYWYRRVMGKEIKFLLHFVKESKQDESGMPNNRFLAERTGGTYSTLKVQPAELEDSGVYFCASSLWTGVLTDTQYFGPGTRLTVL.

This clonotype has more than one count but fewer than ten. The chain employs TRBV12-3 or TRBV12-4 and TRBJ2-7; no reliable D call. V lost 1 base and J lost 2, with 9 bases in between. The CDR3 loop spans 14 amino acids. This CDR3 is CASSLGARTYEQYF. The DNA of the CDR3 is TGTGCCAGCAGTTTAGGGGCCCGTACCTACGAGCAGTACTTC.

This clonotype was recorded many times. The chain carries TRBV6-6 and TRBJ2-3; D not resolved. CDR1 and CDR2 (germline): MNHNY, SVGAGI (reference sequence). Trimming cost V 0 bases and J 6 bases, with 4 bases left between them. The CDR3 sequence is 12 residues long. CDR3 DNA sequence: TGTGCCAGCAGTTACTCAGGGGATACGCAGTATTTT. This sequence encodes CASSYSGDTQYF.

The sample holds many counts of this clonotype. The chain is built from TRBV10-3 and TRBJ2-3, with 8 bases lining up with TRBD2. With V trimmed by 4 bases and J by 3 bases, 6 bases remained unmatched. From germline, CDR1 is ENHRY and CDR2 SYGVKD. The CDR3 consists of 15 residues. CDR3 bases: TGTGCCATCAGTGGAGCGGGAGTAAGAACAGATACGCAGTATTTT. As protein: CAISGAGVRTDTQYF.

This clonotype was seen many times. This chain connects TRBV6-6 to TRBJ1-5, with TRBD1 matching 7 bases. Germline V lookup: CDR1 MNHNY, CDR2 SVGAGI (reference sequence). The ends lost 2 bases at V and 1 base at J; junction bases unmatched: 8. The CDR3 is 17 residues long. The CDR3 is CASSYQRDSVSNQPQHF. The DNA for the CDR3 is TGTGCCAGCAGTTACCAACGGGACAGCGTAAGCAATCAGCCCCAGCATTTT.

In nucleotides, the CDR3 is TGTGCCAGCAGCCGACCTTCGGGCGGCCCTGAAGCTTTCTTT. It encodes CASSRPSGGPEAFF. The genes are TRBV7-2 and TRBJ1-1; D gene uncertain. Germline CDR1 is SGHTA and CDR2 is FQGNSA. The CDR3 has 14 residues. V was pared by 5 bases and J by 6 bases, with 16 bases between.

This clonotype was counted between two and nine times. V usage is TRBV7-9 and J usage is TRBJ2-3; no definite D call. Germline loops: CDR1 SEHNR, CDR2 FQNEAQ (reference sequence). The CDR3 length is 13 residues. V was shortened by 1 base and J by 9 bases, with 11 bases between the two germline ends. CDR3 protein: CASSLVAATTQYF. The CDR3 DNA sequence: TGTGCCAGCAGCTTAGTGGCAGCTACAACGCAGTATTTT.

This clonotype was seen only once. The genes are TRBV18 and TRBJ1-3, with TRBD1 as a possible D gene (6 bases). This CDR3 has 14 residues. Germline assignment: CDR1 KGHSH and CDR2 LQKENI. Trimming took off 4 bases at V and 8 bases at J, with 15 bases between the two ends. This CDR3 reads CASSHSRGSDTIYF. As DNA, the CDR3 is TGTGCCAGCTCACACTCCAGGGGTTCGGACACCATATATTTT.

There are many counts of this clonotype. V usage is TRBV12-3 or TRBV12-4 and J usage is TRBJ1-3; D call uncertain. This CDR3 has 17 residues. Deletions cut 5 bases from V and 0 bases from J, with 17 bases between. The CDR3 nucleotides are TGTGCCAGCAGTCAGACTCTCATCTGGGACTCTGGAAACACCATATATTTT. As protein: CASSQTLIWDSGNTIYF.

This clonotype has ten or more counts. The chain carries TRBV5-1 and TRBJ1-3, with no clear D. Trimming removed 0 bases at V and 2 bases at J, with 18 bases between. The CDR3 covers 18 residues. The germline V gene has CDR1 SGHRS and CDR2 YFSETQ. CDR3 protein: CASSLGPRTVLTGNTIYF. CDR3 nucleotides: TGCGCCAGCAGCTTGGGACCGAGGACGGTTCTTACTGGAAACACCATATATTTT.

This clonotype has a handful of counts. The chain has TRBV5-1 and TRBJ2-7; TRBD1 might be the D (5 bases). Between the trimmed V and J ends, which lost 0 bases and 5 bases, there was a span of 6 bases. CDR3 size: 12 residues. Germline V gives CDR1 SGHRS, CDR2 YFSETQ. CDR3 nucleotide sequence: TGCGCCAGCAGCTTGGAAGGGGACGAGCAGTACTTC. The encoded protein is CASSLEGDEQYF.

The chain employs TRBV29-1 and TRBJ2-4, with D hard to call. The CDR3 contains 15 residues. V gave up 1 base and J gave up 2 bases, with 12 bases separating them. From germline, CDR1 is SQVTM and CDR2 ANQGSEA. CDR3 amino acids: CSVEVPPATKNIQYF. CDR3 coding DNA: TGCAGCGTTGAAGTGCCCCCGGCGACCAAAAACATTCAGTACTTC.

V and J are TRBV29-1 and TRBJ2-7; D might be TRBD1 (6 bases). The CDR3 has 14 amino acids. The germline V gene encodes CDR1 SQVTM and CDR2 ANQGSEA. Trimming removed 7 bases from V and 3 bases from J, with 19 bases in between. CDR3 sequence: CSAAGTTSLYEQYF. CDR3 sequence (DNA): TGCAGCGCCGCCGGGACAACTTCCCTCTACGAGCAGTACTTC.

This clonotype has at least ten counts. J is TRBJ2-1 and V is TRBV30; D not resolved. The CDR3 consists of 16 residues. V lost 0 bases to trimming and J lost 0 bases, with 12 bases between them. CDR1 and CDR2 from the germline V gene are GTSNPN and SVGIG (reference sequence). The CDR3 nucleotides read TGTGCCTGGAGTGTACTGGTACGGACCTCCTACAATGAGCAGTTCTTC. Translated: CAWSVLVRTSYNEQFF.